This is a list of T cell receptor beta chains from one sample in a study of T cell changes during pregnancy in multiple sclerosis. Libraries were prepared by immunoSEQ multiplex PCR; TCRdb keeps only in-frame clonotypes and omits some of them. The sample consists of tens of thousands of clones, 88% of them appearing once. Sequenced here: CD4+ T cells from peripheral blood mononuclear cells, sampled in the second trimester of pregnancy. These receptors came from a female donor with multiple sclerosis, enrolled in a pregnancy study. Each CDR3 is given with its conserved first and last residue. D genes are given only for firm matches. Size is stated for part of the rows, as once, few or many counts, or as a class when the clone is expanded.

v_call,clone_size,d_call,j_call,cdr3_nt,cdr3_aa
TRBV6-4,-,TRBD1,TRBJ2-2,TGTGCCAGCAGTCCCACGGCCGGGACAGCGAACACCGGGGAGCTGTTTTTT,CASSPTAGTANTGELFF
TRBV6-6,-,TRBD2,TRBJ2-3,TGTGCCAGCAGCAGCGGACTAGCGGGAGCAGATACGCAGTATTTT,CASSSGLAGADTQYF
TRBV6-1,-,-,TRBJ2-7,TGTGCCAGCAGTACCGGGACTGGCCCATACGAGCAGTACTTC,CASSTGTGPYEQYF
TRBV18,-,TRBD1,TRBJ1-4,TGTGCCAGCTCACCACACCGACAGGGATTGGGGGCTAATGAAAAACTGTTTTTT,CASSPHRQGLGANEKLFF
TRBV29-1,-,TRBD1,TRBJ1-1,TGCAGCGAAAAACAGGGGGGGGACACTGAAGCTTTCTTT,CSEKQGGDTEAFF
TRBV19,-,-,TRBJ1-1,TGTGCCAGTAGTATAGGAGGGTTCGGCACTGAAGCTTTCTTT,CASSIGGFGTEAFF
TRBV11-2,-,TRBD2,TRBJ2-7,TGTGCCAGCAGCGCTAGACAACTAGCGGACCCTTACGAGCAGTACTTC,CASSARQLADPYEQYF
TRBV9,-,TRBD2,TRBJ2-7,TGTGCCAGCAGCGTAGCGGCGGGAGTTGAGGGGCAGTACTTC,CASSVAAGVEGQYF
TRBV7-8,-,-,TRBJ2-7,TGTGCCAGCAGCCCAGGGTACGAGCAGTACTTC,CASSPGYEQYF
TRBV28,-,-,TRBJ2-7,TGTGCCAGCAGTTTATTCGACGAGCAGTACTTC,CASSLFDEQYF
TRBV7-2,-,TRBD1,TRBJ1-5,TGTGCCAGCGCCGACAGGGTCAATCAGCCCCAGCATTTT,CASADRVNQPQHF
TRBV7-2,-,TRBD1,TRBJ1-5,TGTGCCAGCAGCTTAGTAACAGGGGGAGATCAGCCCCAGCATTTT,CASSLVTGGDQPQHF
TRBV7-9,-,TRBD1,TRBJ1-5,TGTGCCAGCAGTCGTACAGGGGAACCTAATCAGCCCCAGCATTTT,CASSRTGEPNQPQHF
TRBV6-1,-,TRBD1,TRBJ1-5,TGTGCCAGCAGTCAGACAGGGGCCAGGAATCAGCCCCAGCATTTT,CASSQTGARNQPQHF
TRBV5-4,few,TRBD2,TRBJ2-5,TGTGCCAGCAGCTTACTAGCGGGGGGACAAGAGACCCAGTACTTC,CASSLLAGGQETQYF
TRBV7-9,few,-,TRBJ2-1,TGTGCCAGCAGCTTAGATCGCTACAATGAGCAGTTCTTC,CASSLDRYNEQFF
TRBV28,-,TRBD2,TRBJ2-1,TGTGCCAGCAGCTCTAATACGGGAGGGGTCAATGAGCAGTTCTTC,CASSSNTGGVNEQFF
TRBV7-9,-,TRBD2,TRBJ2-7,TGTGCCAGCAGCGTAACTAGCGGGAGGCCATACGAGCAGTACTTC,CASSVTSGRPYEQYF
TRBV30,-,-,TRBJ1-4,TGTGCCTGGAGTGTAACCGGGACAGAAAAACTGTTTTTT,CAWSVTGTEKLFF
TRBV25-1,-,-,TRBJ2-7,TGTGCCAGCAGTGAGGGGCAGGGCTCCTACGAGCAGTACTTC,CASSEGQGSYEQYF
TRBV18,-,-,TRBJ2-1,TGTGCCAGCACCCCCCCTCGGGTCGACTACAATGAGCAGTTCTTC,CASTPPRVDYNEQFF
TRBV4-1,-,TRBD2,TRBJ2-5,TGCGCCAGCAGCCCACCGGCGTGGCGGGAGATAGGAGAGACCCAGTACTTC,CASSPPAWREIGETQYF